The rows below give T cell receptor beta chains drawn from one sample of a study of blood T cell repertoires in COVID-19. The protocol was immunoSEQ multiplex PCR, while the TCRdb copy is restricted to in-frame clones and leaves out a portion. The repertoire consists of about 42,000 clones, with about 90% occurring once and the leading ten covering around 25%. The specimen was peripheral blood. The origin of the receptors is a woman over 75 in a cohort sampled during active or convalescent COVID-19. CDR3s include the opening cysteine and the closing phenylalanine or tryptophan. Each record gives: V gene, J gene, D gene, clone size, CDR3 protein, CDR3 DNA. The D gene is left open where the match is weak. A row's size may be missing; if present it is once, few, many or a size class.

V: TRBV10-2; J: TRBJ2-2; D: TRBD1; size: once; CDR3: CASRELDRGLTGELFF; DNA: TGCGCCAGCAGGGAATTGGACAGGGGGCTCACCGGGGAGCTGTTTTTT
V: TRBV5-4; J: TRBJ2-3; D: -; size: -; CDR3: CASSLDAGQSTDTQYF; DNA: TGTGCCAGCAGCTTGGACGCGGGACAGAGCACAGATACGCAGTATTTT
V: TRBV19; J: TRBJ2-1; D: -; size: -; CDR3: CASSIIVRSSYNEQFF; DNA: TGTGCCAGTAGTATAATTGTGCGAAGCTCCTACAATGAGCAGTTCTTC
V: TRBV4-3; J: TRBJ1-5; D: -; size: -; CDR3: CASSQDSREGQPQHF; DNA: TGCGCCAGCAGCCAAGATTCGAGGGAGGGTCAGCCCCAGCATTTT
V: TRBV4-3; J: TRBJ1-3; D: -; size: -; CDR3: CASSQDWSVSGNTIYF; DNA: TGCGCCAGCAGCCAAGATTGGAGTGTCTCTGGAAACACCATATATTTT
V: TRBV6-5; J: TRBJ1-2; D: TRBD1; size: once; CDR3: CASSTGGQGYTF; DNA: TGTGCCAGCAGTACAGGGGGCCAGGGCTACACCTTC
V: TRBV18; J: TRBJ1-6; D: TRBD1; size: -; CDR3: CASSPGTGNNSPLHF; DNA: TGTGCCAGCTCACCAGGGACAGGGAATAATTCACCCCTCCACTTT
V: TRBV10-3; J: TRBJ1-2; D: TRBD1; size: -; CDR3: CAILQPGQTYGYTF; DNA: TGTGCCATCCTACAGCCGGGACAGACCTATGGCTACACCTTC
V: TRBV19; J: TRBJ1-5; D: -; size: -; CDR3: CASSIPRSNQPQHF; DNA: TGTGCCAGTAGTATCCCGCGGAGCAATCAGCCCCAGCATTTT
V: TRBV2; J: TRBJ2-7; D: TRBD1; size: -; CDR3: CASRTDRNEQYF; DNA: TGTGCCAGCAGGACGGACAGGAACGAGCAGTACTTC
V: TRBV30; J: TRBJ1-2; D: -; size: -; CDR3: CAWRKPDWREANYGYTF; DNA: TGTGCCTGGAGAAAACCCGACTGGAGGGAAGCTAACTATGGCTACACCTTC